This TCR beta chain was sequenced in a study of blood T cell repertoires in COVID-19. Study summary: Both acute and convalescent COVID-19 samples were obtained from the United States, Italy and Spain. Sample material is recorded as cDNA or gDNA derived from T cells, B-cell-depleted T cells, or PBMCs.

Methods used by the authors: Cell counts per sample came from amplifying reference gene primers. The data were produced by immunoSEQ multiplex PCR, yet TCRdb's version contains in-frame clones alone and is incomplete. The D gene and trimming were derived from the DNA, and the V and J assignments and clone size from that table. The repertoire has 240,000 or so clones, about 80% of them found once; the top ten carry approximately 9.4%. This CDR3 contains 12 residues. Per germline, CDR1 MDHEN and CDR2 SYDVKM. For this clone: At one of its ends the junction is not consistent with the germline gene, which may arise from a read error.

Sequenced input: peripheral blood. The TCR comes from a woman at least 80 years old with acute or convalescent COVID-19. V and J are TRBV28 and TRBJ1-4; D gene uncertain. The CDR3 spells CASSNRVERLFF. The DNA for the CDR3 is TGTGCCAGCAGTAATCGGGTCGAAAGACTGTTTTTT.